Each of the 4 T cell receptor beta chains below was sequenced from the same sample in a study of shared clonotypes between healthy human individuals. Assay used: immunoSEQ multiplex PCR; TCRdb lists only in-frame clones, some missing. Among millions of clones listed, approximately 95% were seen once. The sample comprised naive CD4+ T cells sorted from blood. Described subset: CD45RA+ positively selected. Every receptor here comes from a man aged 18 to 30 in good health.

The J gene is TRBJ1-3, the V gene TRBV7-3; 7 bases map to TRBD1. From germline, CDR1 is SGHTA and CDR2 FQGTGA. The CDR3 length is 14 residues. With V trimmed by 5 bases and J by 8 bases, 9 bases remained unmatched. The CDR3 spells CASSATGAGDTIYF. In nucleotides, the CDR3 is TGTGCCAGCAGCGCTACAGGGGCCGGTGACACCATATATTTT. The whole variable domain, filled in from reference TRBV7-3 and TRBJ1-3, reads GAGVSQTPSNKVTEKGKYVELRCDPISGHTALYWYRQSLGQGPEFLIYFQGTGAADDSGLPNDRFFAVRPEGSVSTLKIQRTERGDSAVYLCASSATGAGDTIYFGEGSWLTVV.

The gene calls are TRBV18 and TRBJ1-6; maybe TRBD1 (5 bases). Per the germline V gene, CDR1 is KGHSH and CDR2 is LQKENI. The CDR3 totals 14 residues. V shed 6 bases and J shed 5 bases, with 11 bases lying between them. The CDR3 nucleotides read TGTGCCAGCTCCGGGGACGGAGATAATTCACCCCTCCACTTT. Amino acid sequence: CASSGDGDNSPLHF.

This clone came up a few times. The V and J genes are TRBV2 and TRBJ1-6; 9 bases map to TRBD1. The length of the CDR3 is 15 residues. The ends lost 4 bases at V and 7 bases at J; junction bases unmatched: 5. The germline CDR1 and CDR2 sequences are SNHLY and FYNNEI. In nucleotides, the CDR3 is TGTGCCAGCAGTGGGACAGGGGCGTTAAATTCACCCCTCCACTTT. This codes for CASSGTGALNSPLHF.

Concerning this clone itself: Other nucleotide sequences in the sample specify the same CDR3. Here the CDR3 reads CASSPDRTGNTIYF. Written as DNA, the CDR3 is TGTGCCAGCTCACCAGACAGGACTGGAAACACCATATATTTT. This chain connects TRBV18 to TRBJ1-3, with TRBD1 as a possible D gene (6 bases). V lost 2 bases, J lost 2 bases, and 7 bases lay in between. CDR1 and CDR2 from the germline V gene are KGHSH and LQKENI. CDR3 length equals 14 residues.